A single TCR beta chain is shown here with its context. This clonotype occurred a few times. Its antigen is unknown. No clone much larger than this one lies a single base away; base qualities are absent. As encoded in the germline V gene (reference sequence), CDR1 is SGHAT while CDR2 is FQDESV. Relative to germline, V is missing 4 bases and J is missing 6 bases, with 5 bases of the junction outside any gene match. There are 13 amino acids in the CDR3, from cysteine to phenylalanine inclusive. The sequence is cut down to CDR3 DNA, 39 bases in frame from base 1. Ficoll-Paque density gradient centrifugation was the method used to isolate PBMCs. The record originates from a study of T-cell memory formation after mild COVID-19 (dated by TCRdb to the early 2020s). With respect to the entire study: TCR sequence clusters from the two donors were found to be largely donor specific. Longitudinal TCRalpha and TCRbeta repertoire sequencing tracked T-cell clones expanding and contracting after mild COVID-19 in a couple of donors. Two young, previously healthy adult volunteers made up the cohort, one male and one female. Broad study findings and their caveats: Balanced CD4/CD8 phenotypes were observed for clones contracting from day 15 to 85, whereas a bias towards CD4+ was observed for a second wave of clones expanding from day 15 to 37. The second-wave clones that peaked on day 37 were not confirmed to be SARS-CoV-2 specific. Contracting CD4+ clones appeared mostly in the CM and EM memory subsets, whereas CD8+ clones were enriched in EMRA. Some responding clones were detected in pre-infection memory, suggesting pre-existing cross-reactive memory T cells joined the SARS-CoV-2 response. Only a couple of mild cases were covered by the study, and larger cohorts that include severe cases with pre-infection samples were considered necessary.

The sample was run on an Illumina NovaSeq 6000. TCRalpha and TCRbeta cDNA libraries were built by 5'RACE with constant-segment primers, adding sample barcodes and unique molecular identifiers. RNA was extracted from every sample with Trizol reagent. The libraries were amplified in two PCR steps, and the second step added a second sample barcode and Illumina TruSeq adapters. Sequencing of libraries was performed on an Illumina NovaSeq with 2 x 150 bp paired-end reads. The authors' analysis ran thus. Reads were demultiplexed and collapsed into UMI-guided consensus sequences with migec v1.2.7. Using mixcr v2.1.11, the UMI consensuses were aligned to TRA and TRB V and J templates and assembled into clonotypes. A clonotype was counted as expanded or contracted only when both edgeR and NoisET called the clonotype significant, with the noise models trained on biological replicates. edgeR calls used a false discovery rate-adjusted p below 0.01 and a log2 fold-change threshold of 1. As an exploratory analysis of dynamics, max-normalized trajectories of the 1000 most abundant clonotypes were examined with PCA combined with hierarchical clustering. Separately sequenced CD4+ and CD8+ repertoires were used to assign a CD4 or CD8 phenotype to each responding clone. TCRdb's own reprocessing of the public reads used fastp at Q25 and MiXCR and kept productive beta chains. All rows with the same CDR3 protein become a single entry with the most common DNA and genes. These V and J calls are TCRdb output, not the study's own analysis. This sample has under 300,000 distinct CDR3 sequences in its table, and about 20% of those were observed once. The top ten hold 23% of the sample.

This receptor was taken from a man aged 18 to 35 who had mild COVID-19 (a few samples of this study predate the infection). The sample titles of this study are shuffled in the database, so cell type and time point are left out; the donor was told from shared clones. Specimen: PBMCs or a T cell subset sorted from them (not recorded which). The rearrangement joined TRBV11-1 to TRBJ1-1; the central 7 bases match TRBD1. The CDR3 amino acid sequence is: CASSYGGTAEAFF. The bases read TGTGCCAGCAGCTATGGGGGGACAGCTGAAGCTTTCTTT. The reference TRBV11-1 and TRBJ1-1 proteins fill in what lies around the CDR3, so the full variable domain reads EAEVAQSPRYKITEKSQAVAFWCDPISGHATLYWYRQILGQGPELLVQFQDESVVDDSQLPKDRFSAERLKGVDSTLKIQPAELGDSAMYLCASSYGGTAEAFFGQGTRLTVV.